This TCR beta chain was profiled in a study of blood T cell repertoires in COVID-19. Turning to the study itself: Samples taken during acute and convalescent COVID-19 were collected in the United States, Italy and Spain. From T cells, B-cell-depleted T cells, or PBMCs came the material, which was cDNA or gDNA.

The germline gives CDR1 SGHTA, CDR2 FQGTGA. The CDR3 has 16 amino acids. The junction had 5 bases not matched to a gene; V was cut back by 0 bases and J by 3 bases. As originally analysed: Counts of nucleated cells, estimated from reference gene primer amplification, were obtained. TCRdb's copy holds only in-frame clones and misses some; the assay was immunoSEQ multiplex PCR. That table is the source of V, J and clone size, and D and trimming were worked out from the DNA. The sample has 200,000 to 250,000 clones; roughly 85% are singletons. The Seattle site enrolled patients during active infection and followed them longitudinally.

Sequencing input: peripheral blood. The receptor's source is a man in his forties or fifties with COVID-19, enrolled during active disease. This chain links TRBV7-3 with TRBJ2-3; 8 nucleotides match TRBD1. CDR3 nucleotides: TGTGCCAGCAGCTTAACTCGGACAGGGAGGACAGATACGCAGTATTTT. As protein: CASSLTRTGRTDTQYF.